This T cell receptor (beta chain) was observed in a study of T cells in localized non-small cell lung cancer. TCRdb's table, derived via immunoSEQ multiplex PCR, lists solely in-frame clones and lacks some. In the table there are 70,000 to 90,000 clones, around 80% of which are singletons. The CDR3 is made up of 16 amino acids. Trimming left V 4 bases short and J 2 bases short, with 16 bases between. Germline V gene sequence: CDR1 LGHNA, CDR2 YSLEER. This sequence was found in a female donor over 55 with stage I lung adenocarcinoma. The starting material was peripheral blood, obtained before any cancer treatment. The chain uses TRBV4-3 and TRBJ2-3, with D perhaps matching TRBD2 (6 bases). The CDR3 is CASSPWRDGDTDTQYF. The CDR3 DNA reads TGCGCCAGCAGCCCTTGGAGGGACGGTGACACAGATACGCAGTATTTT.